The clone carrying this T cell receptor (beta chain) has just a few counts. The antigen remains unidentified. From the reads, TCRdb called clonotypes with MiXCR, one entry per CDR3 protein. The sample holds some 900,000 distinct CDR3 sequences, less than 35% seen once. The J segment lost 3 bases and the V segment lost 5 bases, leaving 16 bases of the junction unmatched. The CDR3 consists of 16 residues. The germline V gene encodes CDR1 DFQATT and CDR2 SNEGSKA (reference sequence). These data belong to a study of T cell repertoires in cytomegalovirus infection. General study findings and limits: CMV-specific HLA-C-restricted TCR beta clonotypes dominated the ex vivo response.

The sample was cultured CD8+ T cells from PBMCs, taken from culture after CMV antigen stimulation. The chain recombines TRBV20-1 with TRBJ2-7; 7 bases fit TRBD1. The receptor comes from a human donor in good health (CMV status not recorded). Some clones in this sample may be carry-over from other donors' samples. CDR3 residues: CSAAPIRDSDIYEQYF. CDR3 in DNA: TGCAGTGCTGCACCCATCCGGGACAGCGACATCTACGAGCAGTACTTC.